Listed here are 23 T cell receptor beta chains from one sample, sequenced in a study of OX40 agonist ivuxolimab in advanced cancers. Some clones are missing from TCRdb's copy, which holds only in-frame ones; the method was immunoSEQ multiplex PCR. The sample contains tens of thousands of clones, 80% to 85% of which appear only once. The source was CD4+ or CD8+ T cells sorted from blood, collected in a trial of the OX40 agonist ivuxolimab. The receptors were sampled from an adult with an advanced solid tumor such as melanoma, head and neck, liver or kidney cancer.

This clone has just a few counts. This sequence joins TRBV30 and TRBJ2-3; the match to TRBD2 covers 8 bases. The CDR3 has 17 residues. The V and J ends lost 1 base and 6 bases, in that order; junction bases with no gene match: 15. Per the germline V gene, CDR1 is GTSNPN and CDR2 is SVGIG (reference sequence). The CDR3 here is CAWSGIAGSKILDTQYF. The CDR3 nucleotides read TGTGCCTGGAGTGGAATAGCGGGGAGTAAGATTCTGGATACGCAGTATTTT.

The gene calls are TRBV6-6 and TRBJ1-1; D remains ambiguous. Per the germline V gene, CDR1 is MNHNY and CDR2 is SVGAGI (reference sequence). This CDR3 has 15 amino acids. V was trimmed by 0 bases and J by 0 bases, leaving 8 bases between them. The CDR3, as DNA: TGTGCCAGCAGTTACTCGAGTCAGATGAACACTGAAGCTTTCTTT. It encodes CASSYSSQMNTEAFF.

The count of this clone is one. V is TRBV6-1 and J is TRBJ2-7, with 10 nucleotides matching TRBD2. The ends lost 2 bases at V and 4 bases at J; junction bases unmatched: 8. Germline loops: CDR1 MNHNS, CDR2 SASEGT. This CDR3 contains 16 residues. In DNA, the CDR3 is TGTGCCAGCAGTGAATCAACAGCGGGGGGGTTGTACGAGCAGTACTTC. Amino acid sequence: CASSESTAGGLYEQYF.

V and J are TRBV25-1 and TRBJ2-5; perhaps TRBD2 as D (6 bases). The J call may not be correct, given that the DNA end is closer to TRBJ2-7. The CDR3 is 15 residues long. Germline values: CDR1 MGHDK, CDR2 SYGVNS. CDR3 in amino acids: CASSPTGTVSYEQYF. The DNA for the CDR3 is TGTGCCAGCTCCCCTACCGGGACTGTATCCTACGAGCAGTACTTC.

The chain recombines TRBV19 with TRBJ1-2; 9 nucleotides agree with TRBD1. The CDR3 has 17 amino acids. Germline loops: CDR1 LNHDA, CDR2 SQIVND (reference sequence). After removal of 6 bases from V and 2 bases from J, the junction contained 13 bases not matched to a gene. This CDR3 reads CASSEEQGAKFNYGYTF. The CDR3 DNA sequence: TGTGCCAGTAGCGAGGAACAGGGGGCGAAATTCAACTATGGCTACACCTTC.

The chain combines TRBV14 with TRBJ1-2; no clear D. The length of the CDR3 is 15 residues. Trimming cost V 1 base and J 3 bases, with 12 bases left between them. The V gene's germline CDR1 is SGHDN and CDR2 FVKESK. DNA for the CDR3: TGTGCCAGCAGCCAAGTCCCGGACGGCTACTATGGCTACACCTTC. It yields the protein CASSQVPDGYYGYTF.

The chain links TRBV5-1 to TRBJ1-2; the D is unclear. Germline V gene sequence: CDR1 SGHRS, CDR2 YFSETQ. V shed 4 bases and J shed 5 bases, with 12 bases lying between them. This CDR3 comprises 13 residues. The CDR3 loop reads CASSLDGSYGYTF. In DNA, the CDR3 is TGCGCCAGCAGCCTGGACGGGTCGTATGGCTACACCTTC.

This clone occurred a few times. The rearrangement uses TRBV19 and TRBJ2-7; TRBD2 matches at 10 bases. Germline values: CDR1 LNHDA, CDR2 SQIVND (reference sequence). The CDR3 loop spans 14 amino acids. V gave up 6 bases and J gave up 5 bases; unmatched junction bases: 7. The CDR3 sequence is CASSPSGSNNEQYF. CDR3 nucleotides: TGTGCCAGTAGCCCTAGCGGGAGCAACAACGAGCAGTACTTC.

V usage is TRBV14 and J usage is TRBJ2-5; 10 nucleotides line up with TRBD2. The CDR3 has 16 amino acids. Germline V CDR1 and CDR2: SGHDN, FVKESK. The V gene end was trimmed by 0 bases and the J gene end by 4 bases; junction bases not matched to a gene: 5. CDR3 nucleotide sequence: TGTGCCAGCAGCCAAGAAACTAGCGGGGTTGTAGAGACCCAGTACTTC. Protein: CASSQETSGVVETQYF. Drawing the rest from reference TRBV14 and TRBJ2-5, the complete variable domain is EAGVTQFPSHSVIEKGQTVTLRCDPISGHDNLYWYRRVMGKEIKFLLHFVKESKQDESGMPNNRFLAERTGGTYSTLKVQPAELEDSGVYFCASSQETSGVVETQYFGPGTRLLVL.

Regarding this clone: Other DNA sequences within the sample encode an identical CDR3. J is TRBJ2-7 and V is TRBV27; D is ambiguous. The CDR3 is made up of 13 amino acids. Trimming pared 0 bases from V and 2 bases from J, leaving 5 bases between. The germline V gene has CDR1 MNHEY and CDR2 SMNVEV (reference sequence). The CDR3 protein is CASSLSGPYEQYF. The DNA of the CDR3 is TGTGCCAGCAGTTTATCCGGGCCCTACGAGCAGTACTTC.

This sequence joins TRBV6-5 and TRBJ2-7, with D perhaps matching TRBD1 (5 bases). This CDR3 is built from 15 residues. Trimming removed 6 bases at V and 0 bases at J, with 15 bases between. The germline V gene has CDR1 MNHEY and CDR2 SVGAGI. As DNA, the CDR3 is TGTGCCAGCAGCCAAAGGACATCGAGCTCCTACGAGCAGTACTTC. This translates into CASSQRTSSSYEQYF.

The chain links TRBV19 to TRBJ1-5; D unclear. CDR3 length: 14 residues. V was shortened by 7 bases and J by 7 bases, with 17 bases between the two germline ends. CDR1 and CDR2 (germline): LNHDA, SQIVND (reference sequence). CDR3 protein: CASKKGGAWQPQHF. The CDR3 DNA follows: TGTGCCAGTAAAAAAGGAGGCGCGTGGCAGCCCCAGCATTTT.

This clone has only one observation. The gene calls are TRBV5-6 and TRBJ2-1; TRBD1 matches 9 bases. CDR3 length equals 15 residues. The ends lost 2 bases at V and 2 bases at J; junction bases unmatched: 2. Germline V CDR1 and CDR2: SGHDT, YYEEEE. CDR3 nucleotides: TGTGCCAGCAGCTTTAGGACAGGGGCCTACAATGAGCAGTTCTTC. Translated: CASSFRTGAYNEQFF.

The chain is built from TRBV7-9 and TRBJ2-2; 9 nucleotides line up with TRBD2. In germline, CDR1 is SEHNR, CDR2 FQNEAQ (reference sequence). The V gene end was trimmed by 5 bases and the J gene end by 6 bases; junction bases not matched to a gene: 7. The CDR3 has 15 residues. This chain's CDR3 is CASSHSGGLAGELFF. CDR3 DNA: TGTGCCAGCAGCCATAGCGGGGGCCTGGCCGGGGAGCTGTTTTTT.

The chain combines TRBV27 with TRBJ2-3; tentatively, D is TRBD1 or TRBD2 (7 bases each). CDR3 size: 15 residues. V shed 4 bases and J shed 3 bases, with 14 bases lying between them. The germline V gene has CDR1 MNHEY and CDR2 SMNVEV (reference sequence). CDR3 amino acids: CASSSDREGTDTQYF. CDR3 DNA sequence: TGTGCCAGCAGTTCCGACAGGGAGGGTACAGATACGCAGTATTTT.

This chain uses TRBV5-4 with TRBJ2-5; 9 positions agree with TRBD2. Per the germline V gene, CDR1 is SGHNT and CDR2 is YYREEE (reference sequence). The CDR3 sequence is 16 residues long. The V gene end was trimmed by 0 bases and the J gene end by 4 bases; junction bases not matched to a gene: 7. In DNA, the CDR3 is TGTGCCAGCAGCTTGGCAGCGGGAGGTTTAGGAGAGACCCAGTACTTC. Protein sequence: CASSLAAGGLGETQYF.

The J gene is TRBJ2-5, the V gene TRBV4-2; D is possibly TRBD1 or TRBD2 (5 bases each). The J call may not be correct, given that the DNA end is closer to TRBJ2-7. This CDR3 comprises 16 residues. Looked up from germline, CDR1 is LGHNA and CDR2 is YNFKEQ. The CDR3 sequence is CASSPGLGRGADEQYF. The CDR3 bases are TGTGCCAGCAGCCCGGGGTTGGGGAGAGGGGCGGACGAGCAGTACTTC.

The chain links TRBV7-9 to TRBJ2-1; 7 bases match TRBD1. Germline V lookup: CDR1 SEHNR, CDR2 FQNEAQ (reference sequence). With 5 bases clipped from V and 6 bases from J, the junction kept 7 bases outside the gene matches. The CDR3 totals 14 residues. DNA for the CDR3: TGTGCCAGCAGCCAGAGGGACAGCCCCAATGAGCAGTTCTTC. It specifies CASSQRDSPNEQFF.

The CDR3 bases are TGTGCCAGCAGCTTTGAAAGCACCGGGGAGCTGTTTTTT. Amino acid sequence: CASSFESTGELFF. The J gene is TRBJ2-2, the V gene TRBV7-6; no reliable D call. The CDR3 spans 13 residues. In germline, CDR1 is SGHVS, CDR2 FNYEAQ. Trimming took off 3 bases at V and 4 bases at J, with 6 bases between the two ends.

The rearrangement uses TRBV5-4 and TRBJ2-7, with 8 bases lining up with TRBD2. V was pared by 4 bases and J by 0 bases, with 6 bases of the junction left unmatched. Germline V gene data show CDR1 as SGHNT and CDR2 as YYREEE (reference sequence). There are 15 residues in the CDR3. The CDR3 bases are TGTGCCAGCAGCCAAGAGCGGGGGAGCTCCTACGAGCAGTACTTC. It encodes CASSQERGSSYEQYF.

This sequence joins TRBV19 and TRBJ2-1; 8 positions agree with TRBD1. CDR3 length equals 15 residues. CDR1 LNHDA and CDR2 SQIVND come from the germline V gene (reference sequence). V was clipped by 3 bases and J by 7 bases; unmatched bases: 8. The CDR3 DNA reads as TGTGCCAGTAGTATGCTCCCCCAGGGGGCAAATGAGCAGTTCTTC. Its translation: CASSMLPQGANEQFF.

V is TRBV9 and J is TRBJ2-1, with no clear D. Germline-derived CDR1 and CDR2 are SGDLS and YYNGEE. The CDR3 is 12 amino acids. The V end lost 4 bases, the J end lost 6 bases, and 8 bases lay between the germline ends. CDR3 DNA: TGTGCCAGCAGCCCTACCCGCAATGAGCAGTTCTTC. This gives the protein CASSPTRNEQFF.

This rearrangement joins TRBV29-1 to TRBJ2-3, with D perhaps assigned TRBD1 or TRBD2 (5 bases each). Trimming removed 7 bases from V and 4 bases from J, with 15 bases in between. This CDR3 is 13 amino acids long. Germline CDR1 and CDR2: SQVTM and ANQGSEA. The CDR3 sequence: CSAHLGVPDTQYF. CDR3 nucleotides: TGCAGCGCCCATCTGGGGGTTCCAGATACGCAGTATTTT.